This is a list of T cell receptor beta chains from one sample in a study of T cells after yellow fever vaccination. TCRdb analysed the 5' RACE reads with MiXCR anew, one entry per CDR3 protein. The sample holds some 500,000 distinct CDR3 sequences, roughly 12% seen once. This specimen consisted of PBMCs, obtained on the day of the yellow fever booster vaccination. The receptors were sampled from a man younger than 45 who received the YFV17D yellow fever vaccine. The CDR3 runs from the conserved cysteine through the conserved F or W. Fields, in order: J gene, V gene, clone size, D gene, CDR3 DNA, CDR3 protein. A D gene is named only where the DNA matches it firmly. Clone size is stated in some rows and not others, as once, few, many or a class when expanded.

j_gene: TRBJ2-2; v_gene: TRBV20-1; abundance: few; d_gene: TRBD1; CDR3nt: TGCAGTGCTAGGGGCCGGGACAGTACGAACACCGGGGAGCTGTTTTTT; CDR3aa: CSARGRDSTNTGELFF
j_gene: TRBJ2-1; v_gene: TRBV5-1; abundance: few; d_gene: -; CDR3nt: TGCGCCAGCAGTCGAGAGAGGGGCTCCTACAATGAGCAGTTCTTC; CDR3aa: CASSRERGSYNEQFF
j_gene: TRBJ2-1; v_gene: TRBV6-4; abundance: few; d_gene: -; CDR3nt: TGTGCCAGCAGTGACTCGGGTAGCTCCTACAATGAGCAGTTCTTC; CDR3aa: CASSDSGSSYNEQFF
j_gene: TRBJ2-7; v_gene: TRBV19; abundance: -; d_gene: TRBD1; CDR3nt: TGTGCCAGTAGTACACAGGGGGCTAGTGGCGAGCAGTACTTC; CDR3aa: CASSTQGASGEQYF
j_gene: TRBJ2-2; v_gene: TRBV27; abundance: -; d_gene: TRBD2; CDR3nt: TGTGCCAGCAGGACCCACAGCGGGGGGAACACCGGGGAGCTGTTTTTT; CDR3aa: CASRTHSGGNTGELFF
j_gene: TRBJ2-5; v_gene: TRBV19; abundance: few; d_gene: TRBD1; CDR3nt: TGTGCCAGTAGCCGGGACAGGGTTACTGAGACCCAGTACTTC; CDR3aa: CASSRDRVTETQYF
j_gene: TRBJ1-5; v_gene: TRBV20-1; abundance: few; d_gene: -; CDR3nt: TGCAGTGCCAATACCAATGATCAGCCCCAGCATTTT; CDR3aa: CSANTNDQPQHF
j_gene: TRBJ2-7; v_gene: TRBV30; abundance: -; d_gene: -; CDR3nt: TGTGCCTGGAGTCGCATCAACCCTTTGTCCTACGAGCAGTACTTC; CDR3aa: CAWSRINPLSYEQYF
j_gene: TRBJ2-2; v_gene: TRBV2; abundance: few; d_gene: TRBD1; CDR3nt: TGTGCCAGCAGTGTCTTAGGGGGCTTTGACGGGGAGCTGTTTTTT; CDR3aa: CASSVLGGFDGELFF
j_gene: TRBJ2-1; v_gene: TRBV5-6; abundance: -; d_gene: -; CDR3nt: TGTGCCAGCAGCTTGTCCTTCTTCAATGAGCAGTTCTTC; CDR3aa: CASSLSFFNEQFF
j_gene: TRBJ1-2; v_gene: TRBV12-3/TRBV12-4; abundance: few; d_gene: -; CDR3nt: TGTGCCAGCAGCTATAATAACTATGGCTACACCTTC; CDR3aa: CASSYNNYGYTF
j_gene: TRBJ2-2; v_gene: TRBV7-2; abundance: few; d_gene: -; CDR3nt: TGTGCCAGCAGGACCATTCAGGGGATTGGCGGGGAGCTGTTTTTT; CDR3aa: CASRTIQGIGGELFF
j_gene: TRBJ2-7; v_gene: TRBV28; abundance: few; d_gene: TRBD1; CDR3nt: TGTGCCAGCAGGACGGGGGGACAGGGGGTCTACGAGCAGTACTTC; CDR3aa: CASRTGGQGVYEQYF
j_gene: TRBJ2-3; v_gene: TRBV20-1; abundance: -; d_gene: TRBD1; CDR3nt: TGCAGTGCTAGAGCGACAGGGCGGAGTACAGATACGCAGTATTTT; CDR3aa: CSARATGRSTDTQYF
j_gene: TRBJ2-3; v_gene: TRBV7-2; abundance: -; d_gene: TRBD2; CDR3nt: TGTGCCAGCAGCTTAGCGCAGGGCGGGGGGGCAGATACGCAGTATTTT; CDR3aa: CASSLAQGGGADTQYF
j_gene: TRBJ1-4; v_gene: TRBV6-5; abundance: few; d_gene: -; CDR3nt: TGTGCCAGCAGTTACTCTCGGGGACCCAGAAAGCCCCCAACTGAAAAACTGTTTTTT; CDR3aa: CASSYSRGPRKPPTEKLFF
j_gene: TRBJ2-5; v_gene: TRBV5-1; abundance: once; d_gene: -; CDR3nt: TGCGCCAGCAGCTTGGTATCCTTGGGGGAGACCCAGTACTTC; CDR3aa: CASSLVSLGETQYF
j_gene: TRBJ2-5; v_gene: TRBV25-1; abundance: -; d_gene: TRBD1; CDR3nt: TGTGCCAGCAGTGTCGGACAGGTGGAAGAGACCCAGTACTTC; CDR3aa: CASSVGQVEETQYF
j_gene: TRBJ1-1; v_gene: TRBV4-2; abundance: -; d_gene: -; CDR3nt: TGTGCCAGCAGCCAAGAGGGGGGAGGCGCTGAAGCTTTCTTT; CDR3aa: CASSQEGGGAEAFF
j_gene: TRBJ2-7; v_gene: TRBV10-3; abundance: few; d_gene: -; CDR3nt: TGTGCCATCAAGTTCTCTAGCTCCTACGAGCAGTACTTC; CDR3aa: CAIKFSSSYEQYF
j_gene: TRBJ1-1; v_gene: TRBV20-1; abundance: -; d_gene: TRBD1; CDR3nt: TGCAGTGGTAACAGGGGGCAGGTAACTGAAGCTTTCTTT; CDR3aa: CSGNRGQVTEAFF
j_gene: TRBJ2-4; v_gene: TRBV5-8; abundance: -; d_gene: TRBD1; CDR3nt: TGTGCCAGCAGCGGAACCGGGACAGGGTATGGCATTCAGTACTTC; CDR3aa: CASSGTGTGYGIQYF
j_gene: TRBJ2-3; v_gene: TRBV6-5; abundance: few; d_gene: TRBD2; CDR3nt: TGTGCCAGCAGTTACACTGTAGCGGGAGGAAGCACAGATACGCAGTATTTT; CDR3aa: CASSYTVAGGSTDTQYF
j_gene: TRBJ1-1; v_gene: TRBV10-3; abundance: -; d_gene: -; CDR3nt: TGTGCCATCAGGGAAGGAGCCTCGAACACTGAAGCTTTCTTT; CDR3aa: CAIREGASNTEAFF
j_gene: TRBJ2-1; v_gene: TRBV5-4; abundance: few; d_gene: -; CDR3nt: TGTGCCAGCAGCAGAGCCGGTGAGCAGTTCTTC; CDR3aa: CASSRAGEQFF
j_gene: TRBJ1-6; v_gene: TRBV7-2; abundance: few; d_gene: TRBD1; CDR3nt: TGTGCCAGCAGATTACAGGGGACCGTTAATAATTCACCCCTCCACTTT; CDR3aa: CASRLQGTVNNSPLHF
j_gene: TRBJ2-1; v_gene: TRBV7-7; abundance: -; d_gene: TRBD2; CDR3nt: TGTGCTAGCAGCTCAAACCTAGCGGAGGAGCAGTTCTTC; CDR3aa: CASSSNLAEEQFF
j_gene: TRBJ2-3; v_gene: TRBV20-1; abundance: few; d_gene: -; CDR3nt: TGCAGTGCTAGAGGGAGGCAGGATACGCAGTATTTT; CDR3aa: CSARGRQDTQYF
j_gene: TRBJ2-1; v_gene: TRBV3-1; abundance: few; d_gene: TRBD2; CDR3nt: TGTGCCAGCAGCCACTCTCTAAGCGGGAGGGCCGCGAATGAGCAGTTCTTC; CDR3aa: CASSHSLSGRAANEQFF
j_gene: TRBJ2-1; v_gene: TRBV18; abundance: -; d_gene: -; CDR3nt: TGTGCCAGCTCACCAGAGATCGGCTCCTACAATGAGCAGTTCTTC; CDR3aa: CASSPEIGSYNEQFF
j_gene: TRBJ2-2; v_gene: TRBV5-1; abundance: -; d_gene: TRBD2; CDR3nt: TGCGCCAGCAGCTGGAGGACTAGCGGGAGAGCTACCGGGGAGCTGTTTTTT; CDR3aa: CASSWRTSGRATGELFF